What follows describes a single T cell receptor beta chain. Antigen unknown. Germline lookup yields CDR1 SGHRS and CDR2 YFSETQ. There are 14 residues in the CDR3. With 4 bases clipped from V and 4 bases from J, the junction kept 5 bases outside the gene matches. These data belong to a study of CD8 T cells in ankylosing spondylitis. General study findings and limits: What appeared characteristic of ankylosing spondylitis blood was a TCR beta motif of about eight highly homologous variants.

Quantitative 5'-RACE with molecular barcodes produced the TCR beta libraries. TCRdb reprocessed the 5' RACE reads via MiXCR and lists one record per CDR3 protein. The data hold about 330,000 distinct CDR3 sequences, with approximately 8.2% observed a single time. The chain combines TRBV5-1 with TRBJ2-1; 7 bases are a match to TRBD1. This TCR derives from a male donor with ankylosing spondylitis. Sample: blood, either unsorted or a sorted T cell fraction (not recorded which). CDR3 sequence: CASSPKDRYNEQFF. CDR3 in DNA: TGCGCCAGCAGCCCTAAGGACAGGTACAATGAGCAGTTCTTC.